The TCR beta chain described here comes from a study of T cell responses to AZD1222 COVID-19 vaccine. Notes on the study in general: Recipients of two AZD1222 doses showed rising Spike-specific TCR breadth and depth. There were mostly white British donors and more females than males, and clonal diversity was possibly underestimated.

Trimming removed 5 bases from V and 1 base from J, with 14 bases in between. This CDR3 spans 15 amino acids. Germline values: CDR1 LNHDA, CDR2 SQIVND (reference sequence). Clones were sequenced by immunoSEQ multiplex PCR, and TCRdb holds only the in-frame ones, with some missing. Altogether about 83,000 clones are present, roughly 90% being singletons, with the ten largest covering approximately 5%. Worth noting for this clone: Its antigen remains unknown.

This receptor was identified in an adult in good health. V usage is TRBV19 and J usage is TRBJ1-1; D gene ambiguous. The sequenced sample was peripheral blood, obtained on day 0 of MenACWY control vaccination. Written as DNA, the CDR3 is TGTGCCAGTAGTGACCTGTCGGTAAGGAACACTGAAGCTTTCTTT. It is translated as CASSDLSVRNTEAFF.